Listed here are 27 T cell receptor beta chains from one sample, sequenced in a study of T cell responses to AZD1222 COVID-19 vaccine. Data came from immunoSEQ multiplex PCR; TCRdb stores just in-frame clones and leaves some out. The sample consists of approximately 110,000 clones, about 87% of them appearing once. Sample: peripheral blood, taken on day 0 of AZD1222 vaccination. The receptors come from an adult in good health.

J is TRBJ1-4 and V is TRBV7-3; TRBD1 is a possible D gene (5 bases). The CDR3 is 15 residues long. Germline V gene data show CDR1 as SGHTA and CDR2 as FQGTGA. The V end was cut by 0 bases, the J end by 7 bases, with 12 bases between. Here the CDR3 reads CASSLTGGAGEKLFF. CDR3 in DNA: TGTGCCAGCAGCTTAACGGGCGGGGCTGGTGAAAAACTGTTTTTT.

V gene TRBV18 combines with J gene TRBJ1-1; 8 bases match TRBD1. The CDR3 runs to 14 residues. CDR1 KGHSH and CDR2 LQKENI come from the germline V gene. V shed 3 bases and J 6 bases; nucleotides not matched to a gene: 6. The CDR3 reads CASSPDRGLPEAFF. The CDR3 DNA sequence: TGTGCCAGCTCACCCGACAGGGGTCTCCCTGAAGCTTTCTTT.

About this clone itself: The identical CDR3 is also encoded by other nucleotide sequences in the sample. The chain is built from TRBV6-4 and TRBJ2-3; 10 bases are a match to TRBD2. This CDR3 has 15 amino acids. The ends lost 2 bases at V and 2 bases at J; junction bases unmatched: 1. Germline V gene lookup returns CDR1 MRHNA and CDR2 SNTAGT. The CDR3 sequence: CASSDSGGATDTQYF. In nucleotides, the CDR3 is TGTGCCAGCAGTGACAGCGGGGGGGCCACAGATACGCAGTATTTT.

There are a few counts of this clone. The genes are TRBV29-1 and TRBJ2-1; 9 bases map to TRBD1. Unmatched junction bases numbered 13, after V lost 5 bases and J lost 8 bases. From germline, CDR1 is SQVTM and CDR2 ANQGSEA. The CDR3 spans 15 residues. CDR3 DNA: TGCAGCGTTCAAGGACCGGGACAGGGTTCCCATGAGCAGTTCTTC. Translation: CSVQGPGQGSHEQFF.

The genes are TRBV10-3 and TRBJ2-5; 12 nucleotides agree with TRBD2. V was clipped by 6 bases and J by 5 bases; unmatched bases: 4. Looked up from germline, CDR1 is ENHRY and CDR2 is SYGVKD. The CDR3 sequence is 14 residues long. The CDR3 DNA reads as TGTGCCATCAGCCGGACTAGCGGGGACGAGACCCAGTACTTC. It translates to CAISRTSGDETQYF.

This sequence joins TRBV4-3 and TRBJ1-4; possibly TRBD1 for D (6 bases). This CDR3 spans 16 amino acids. The V end lost 1 base, the J end lost 5 bases, and 14 bases lay between the germline ends. From germline, CDR1 is LGHNA and CDR2 YSLEER. CDR3 protein: CASSQGPGQENEKLFF. DNA for the CDR3: TGCGCCAGCAGCCAAGGGCCGGGACAAGAAAATGAAAAACTGTTTTTT.

This chain connects TRBV28 to TRBJ1-2; D call uncertain. Germline values: CDR1 MDHEN, CDR2 SYDVKM. With 1 base removed from V and 3 bases from J, the gap between germline ends came to 9 bases. CDR3 length: 14 residues. CDR3 nucleotides: TGTGCCAGCAGTTTATCTGGCCGGTACTATGGCTACACCTTC. It is translated as CASSLSGRYYGYTF.

The chain carries TRBV3-1 (or the pseudogene TRBV3-2) and TRBJ2-7; D is ambiguous. V dropped 0 bases and J dropped 0 bases, with 9 bases sitting between them. The CDR3 is 15 residues long. From germline, CDR1 is LGHDT and CDR2 YNNKEL (reference sequence). CDR3 in DNA: TGTGCCAGCAGCCAAGATATCGACCCCTCCTACGAGCAGTACTTC. Protein: CASSQDIDPSYEQYF.

To note about this clone: The same CDR3 can be traced to other DNA sequences in this sample. The chain has TRBV5-1 and TRBJ1-1; TRBD1 is a possible D gene (5 bases). The length of the CDR3 is 13 residues. V was pared by 2 bases and J by 1 base, with 6 bases between. Germline V CDR1 and CDR2: SGHRS, YFSETQ. The CDR3 loop reads CASSLGANTEAFF. The CDR3 DNA follows: TGCGCCAGCAGCTTAGGGGCGAACACTGAAGCTTTCTTT.

This clone appeared a few times. The V gene is TRBV11-2, the J gene TRBJ2-5, with 7 bases lining up with TRBD2. There are 14 residues in the CDR3. V lost 5 bases to trimming and J lost 5 bases; unmatched junction nucleotides: 8. Germline-derived CDR1 and CDR2 are SGHAT and FQNNGV. The CDR3, as DNA: TGTGCCAGCAGCCTTCGACTAGCTAGTGAGACCCAGTACTTC. Its translation is CASSLRLASETQYF.

This clone appeared a single time. The same CDR3 arises from other DNA sequences in this sample as well. The J gene is TRBJ2-1, the V gene TRBV2; 11 nucleotides match TRBD2. Trimming removed 6 bases from V and 4 bases from J; junction bases left unmatched: 5. The CDR3 sequence is 15 residues long. Germline lookup yields CDR1 SNHLY and CDR2 FYNNEI. CDR3 sequence reads: CASRDSGGAYNEQFF. The CDR3 bases are TGTGCCAGCAGGGATAGCGGGGGGGCTTACAATGAGCAGTTCTTC. Based on the CDR3 plus reference TRBV2 and TRBJ2-1, the full variable domain is EPEVTQTPSHQVTQMGQEVILRCVPISNHLYFYWYRQILGQKVEFLVSFYNNEISEKSEIFDDQFSVERPDGSNFTLKIRSTKLEDSAMYFCASRDSGGAYNEQFFGPGTRLTVL.

The rearrangement links TRBV18 to TRBJ2-5, with D possibly being TRBD2 (6 bases). V lost 6 bases and J lost 5, with 28 bases in between. CDR3 length equals 18 residues. CDR1 and CDR2 from the germline V gene are KGHSH and LQKENI. DNA for the CDR3: TGTGCCAGCTCCCCCCGCAGCTCTTCTGCGGGGAGTAGTGAGACCCAGTACTTC. This codes for CASSPRSSSAGSSETQYF.

The chain links TRBV5-6 to TRBJ2-7; no firm D call. The CDR3 has 14 amino acids. CDR1 and CDR2 from the germline V gene are SGHDT and YYEEEE. The V end was cut by 1 base, the J end by 0 bases, with 8 bases between. CDR3 nucleotide sequence: TGTGCCAGCAGCTTGTTGACGGGCTCCTACGAGCAGTACTTC. Translation: CASSLLTGSYEQYF.

The chain recombines TRBV4-2 with TRBJ2-1; TRBD1 agrees at 11 bases. Germline lookup yields CDR1 LGHNA and CDR2 YNFKEQ. This CDR3 has 12 residues. V was clipped by 6 bases and J by 12 bases; unmatched bases: 4. CDR3 protein: CASRGDRGTQFF. The CDR3 DNA reads TGTGCCAGCAGAGGGGACAGGGGGACGCAGTTCTTC.

This chain uses TRBV13 with TRBJ1-4, with TRBD1 matching 10 bases. CDR1 and CDR2 from the germline V gene are PRHDT and FYEKMQ (reference sequence). The CDR3 is 13 amino acids. The trim removed 5 bases at V and 8 bases at J, leaving 2 bases unmatched. CDR3 sequence (DNA): TGTGCCAGCAGCGTGACAGGGGGCGAAAAACTGTTTTTT. It translates to CASSVTGGEKLFF.

This clone appeared a single time. The chain links TRBV9 to TRBJ2-2; D is unclear. The CDR3 consists of 14 residues. Germline V gene sequence: CDR1 SGDLS, CDR2 YYNGEE. The V end lost 0 bases, the J end lost 1 base, and 4 bases lay between the germline ends. The CDR3 loop is CASSVAVNTGELFF. CDR3 DNA: TGTGCCAGCAGCGTAGCTGTGAACACCGGGGAGCTGTTTTTT.

V is TRBV5-6 and J is TRBJ1-5; no clear D. V lost 4 bases, J lost 4 bases, and 6 bases lay in between. Germline V gene data show CDR1 as SGHDT and CDR2 as YYEEEE. The CDR3 sequence is 12 residues long. The CDR3 sequence: CASSAGNQPQHF. CDR3 sequence (DNA): TGTGCCAGCAGCGCGGGGAATCAGCCCCAGCATTTT.

The chain recombines TRBV19 with TRBJ1-5, with a weak D call TRBD1 (5 bases). This CDR3 region has 16 residues. Per the germline V gene, CDR1 is LNHDA and CDR2 is SQIVND (reference sequence). Trimming cost V 5 bases and J 6 bases, with 20 bases left between them. This CDR3 is CASSPVWIGDRQPQHF. CDR3 nucleotide sequence: TGTGCCAGTAGTCCCGTATGGATCGGGGACCGTCAGCCCCAGCATTTT.

The rearrangement uses TRBV6-5 and TRBJ2-2, with 7 positions matching TRBD1. The CDR3 sequence is 15 residues long. Germline lookup yields CDR1 MNHEY and CDR2 SVGAGI. J lost 4 bases, V lost 6 bases, and 8 bases had no gene match. The CDR3 nucleotides read TGTGCCAGCAGGGGACAGATCTCGGGCACCGGGGAGCTGTTTTTT. Translation: CASRGQISGTGELFF.

The chain recombines TRBV7-2 with TRBJ2-1, with 7 nucleotides matching TRBD1. Germline V CDR1 and CDR2: SGHTA, FQGNSA. V lost 1 base, J lost 8 bases, and 2 bases stayed unmatched. The length of the CDR3 is 13 residues. The CDR3 region has the DNA TGTGCCAGCAGCTTAGTAGGGGGCGATGAGCAGTTCTTC. Translating gives CASSLVGGDEQFF. Drawing the rest from reference TRBV7-2 and TRBJ2-1, the complete variable domain is GAGVSQSPSNKVTEKGKDVELRCDPISGHTALYWYRQSLGQGLEFLIYFQGNSAPDKSGLPSDRFSAERTGGSVSTLTIQRTQQEDSAVYLCASSLVGGDEQFFGPGTRLTVL.

The chain combines TRBV6-5 with TRBJ2-3; no clear D. Germline values: CDR1 MNHEY, CDR2 SVGAGI. The germline V and J ends were trimmed by 2 bases and 3 bases, with 9 bases remaining between them. The CDR3 consists of 14 residues. CDR3 residues: CASSYDWQTDTQYF. DNA for the CDR3: TGTGCCAGCAGTTACGATTGGCAGACAGATACGCAGTATTTT.

V and J are TRBV18 and TRBJ1-1; D unresolved. Looked up from germline, CDR1 is KGHSH and CDR2 is LQKENI. This CDR3 has 12 residues. The V end lost 4 bases, the J end lost 1 base, and 4 bases lay between the germline ends. CDR3 DNA sequence: TGTGCCAGCTCACGGGCGAACACTGAAGCTTTCTTT. Translated: CASSRANTEAFF. Combining the CDR3 with reference TRBV18 and TRBJ1-1 gives the whole variable domain NAGVMQNPRHLVRRRGQEARLRCSPMKGHSHVYWYRQLPEEGLKFMVYLQKENIIDESGMPKERFSAEFPKEGPSILRIQQVVRGDSAAYFCASSRANTEAFFGQGTRLTVV.

The chain recombines TRBV2 with TRBJ2-4; unclear D gene. With 4 bases removed from V and 1 base from J, the gap between germline ends came to 8 bases. The germline V gene encodes CDR1 SNHLY and CDR2 FYNNEI. CDR3 size: 14 residues. The CDR3 sequence: CASSVVDAKNIQYF. Here the CDR3 DNA reads TGTGCCAGCAGTGTGGTGGATGCCAAAAACATTCAGTACTTC.

This clone appeared once. The CDR3 protein is CASSQMGDTPNYGYTF. CDR3 in DNA: TGCGCCAGCAGCCAGATGGGGGACACCCCTAACTATGGCTACACCTTC. The rearrangement joins TRBV4-3 to TRBJ1-2, with TRBD1 as a possible D gene (6 bases). V dropped 3 bases and J dropped 0 bases, with 14 bases sitting between them. Per germline, CDR1 LGHNA and CDR2 YSLEER. CDR3 size: 16 residues.

The chain joins TRBV6-5 to TRBJ1-4, with 7 bases aligning to TRBD1. Germline CDR1 MNHEY, CDR2 SVGAGI. J lost 3 bases, V lost 6 bases, and 7 bases had no gene match. The CDR3 consists of 15 residues. CDR3 nucleotides: TGTGCCAGCAGAACAACCGGGACAGCTAATGAAAAACTGTTTTTT. Translation gives CASRTTGTANEKLFF.

The table lists this clone with a count of one. This chain joins TRBV6-2 or TRBV6-3 and TRBJ1-2; TRBD1 might be the D (5 bases). Germline V gene sequence: CDR1 MNHEY, CDR2 SVGEGT. Trimming removed 5 bases at V and 6 bases at J, with 16 bases between. CDR3 length: 14 residues. The CDR3 region has the DNA TGTGCCAGCAGTAGCCGACAGTCGCTCCATGGCTACACCTTC. Translating it yields CASSSRQSLHGYTF.

The rearrangement uses TRBV12-3 or TRBV12-4 and TRBJ2-2; D might be TRBD1 (5 bases). This CDR3 comprises 13 residues. V lost 7 bases to trimming and J lost 6 bases, with 12 bases between them. The CDR3 nucleotides read TGTGCCAGCACAGATCGCAGGGCCGGGGAGCTGTTTTTT. Its translation is CASTDRRAGELFF.